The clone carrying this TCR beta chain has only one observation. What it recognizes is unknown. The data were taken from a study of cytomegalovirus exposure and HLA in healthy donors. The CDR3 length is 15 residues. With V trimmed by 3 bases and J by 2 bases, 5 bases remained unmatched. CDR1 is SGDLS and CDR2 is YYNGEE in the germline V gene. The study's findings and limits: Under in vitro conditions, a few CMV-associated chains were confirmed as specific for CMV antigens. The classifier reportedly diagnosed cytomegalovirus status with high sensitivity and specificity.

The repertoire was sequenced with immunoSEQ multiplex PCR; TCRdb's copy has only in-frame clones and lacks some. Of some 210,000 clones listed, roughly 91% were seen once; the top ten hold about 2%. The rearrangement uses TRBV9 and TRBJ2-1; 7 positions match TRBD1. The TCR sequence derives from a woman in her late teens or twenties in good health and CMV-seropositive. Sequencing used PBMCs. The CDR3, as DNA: TGTGCCAGCAGCGACAGGGGCCTGACCTACAATGAGCAGTTCTTC. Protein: CASSDRGLTYNEQFF.